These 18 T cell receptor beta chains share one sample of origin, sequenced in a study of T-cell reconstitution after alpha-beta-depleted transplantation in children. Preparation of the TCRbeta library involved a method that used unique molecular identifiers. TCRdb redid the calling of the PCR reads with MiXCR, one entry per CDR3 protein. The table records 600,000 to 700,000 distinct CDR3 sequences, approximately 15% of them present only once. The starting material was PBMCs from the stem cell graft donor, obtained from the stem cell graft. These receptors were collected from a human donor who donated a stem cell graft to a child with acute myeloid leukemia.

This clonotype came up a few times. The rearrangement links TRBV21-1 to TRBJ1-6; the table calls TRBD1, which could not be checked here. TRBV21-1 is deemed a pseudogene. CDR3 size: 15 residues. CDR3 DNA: TGTGCCAGCATCCCGACAGGGGGTCGGAATTCACCCCTCCACTTT. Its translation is CASIPTGGRNSPLHF.

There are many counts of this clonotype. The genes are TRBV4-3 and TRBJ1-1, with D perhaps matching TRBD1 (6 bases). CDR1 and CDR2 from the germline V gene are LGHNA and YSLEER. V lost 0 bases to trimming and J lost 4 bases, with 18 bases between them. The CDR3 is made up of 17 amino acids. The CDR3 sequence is CASSQDVLRGLGTEAFF. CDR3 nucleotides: TGCGCCAGCAGCCAAGATGTTTTACGGGGGCTGGGCACTGAAGCTTTCTTT.

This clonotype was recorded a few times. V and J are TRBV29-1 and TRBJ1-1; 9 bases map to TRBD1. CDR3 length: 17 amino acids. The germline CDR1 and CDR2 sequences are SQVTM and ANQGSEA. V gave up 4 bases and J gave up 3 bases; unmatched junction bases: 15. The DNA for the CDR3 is TGCAGCGTTGCCAAACGGGACAGGGCTACACGGGACACTGAAGCTTTCTTT. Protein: CSVAKRDRATRDTEAFF.

The CDR3 loop reads CSASRTIRGYSNQPQHF. The CDR3 coding sequence is TGCAGTGCTAGTAGGACAATCCGCGGTTATAGCAATCAGCCCCAGCATTTT. V usage is TRBV20-1 and J usage is TRBJ1-5; possible D gene TRBD1, 5 bases. The V and J ends lost 3 bases and 0 bases respectively, with 18 bases between them. The CDR3 spans 17 residues. Germline V lookup: CDR1 DFQATT, CDR2 SNEGSKA (reference sequence).

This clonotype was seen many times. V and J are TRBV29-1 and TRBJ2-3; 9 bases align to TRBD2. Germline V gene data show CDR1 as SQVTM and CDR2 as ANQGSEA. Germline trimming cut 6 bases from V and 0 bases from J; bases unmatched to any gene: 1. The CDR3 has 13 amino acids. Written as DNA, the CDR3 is TGCAGCGTCACTAGCGGGAGCACAGATACGCAGTATTTT. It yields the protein CSVTSGSTDTQYF.

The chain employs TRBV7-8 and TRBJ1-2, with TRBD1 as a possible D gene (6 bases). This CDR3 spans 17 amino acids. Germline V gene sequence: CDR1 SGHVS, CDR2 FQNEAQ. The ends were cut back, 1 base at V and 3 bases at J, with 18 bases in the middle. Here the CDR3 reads CASSLVTGTNYYYGYTF. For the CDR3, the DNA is TGTGCCAGCAGCTTAGTTACCGGGACAAACTACTACTATGGCTACACCTTC.

CDR3 sequence (DNA): TGTGCCAGCAGCCGTAGCGGGTACACAGATACGCAGTATTTT. This codes for CASSRSGYTDTQYF. The chain is built from TRBV7-9 and TRBJ2-3; TRBD2 matches 7 bases. Germline V CDR1 and CDR2: SEHNR, FQNEAQ (reference sequence). J was trimmed by 2 bases and V by 5 bases; bases with no gene match: 4. This CDR3 spans 14 amino acids.

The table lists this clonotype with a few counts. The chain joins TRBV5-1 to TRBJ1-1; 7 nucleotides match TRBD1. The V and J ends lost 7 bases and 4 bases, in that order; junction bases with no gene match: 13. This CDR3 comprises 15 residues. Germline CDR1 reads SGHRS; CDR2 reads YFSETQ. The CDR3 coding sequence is TGCGCCAGCGCGCCCTTACAGGGGAGCAGCACTGAAGCTTTCTTT. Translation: CASAPLQGSSTEAFF.

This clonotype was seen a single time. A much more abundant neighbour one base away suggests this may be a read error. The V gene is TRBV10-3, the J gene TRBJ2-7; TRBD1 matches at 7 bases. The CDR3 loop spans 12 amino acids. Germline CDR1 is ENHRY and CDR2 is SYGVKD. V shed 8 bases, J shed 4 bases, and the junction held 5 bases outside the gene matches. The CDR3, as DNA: TGTGCCATCGGTCAGGGGGTTTACGAGCAGTACTTC. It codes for CAIGQGVYEQYF.

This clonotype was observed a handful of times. The CDR3 DNA reads TGTGCCAGCAGTCCCCCCCCCGGGACTAGCGGGGGGTTATCCTACAATGAGCAGTTCTTC. It is translated as CASSPPPGTSGGLSYNEQFF. V and J are TRBV12-3 or TRBV12-4 and TRBJ2-1, with 15 bases aligning to TRBD2. The CDR3 contains 20 residues. Trimming at V came to 5 bases and at J to 1 base, leaving 12 bases not matched to a gene.

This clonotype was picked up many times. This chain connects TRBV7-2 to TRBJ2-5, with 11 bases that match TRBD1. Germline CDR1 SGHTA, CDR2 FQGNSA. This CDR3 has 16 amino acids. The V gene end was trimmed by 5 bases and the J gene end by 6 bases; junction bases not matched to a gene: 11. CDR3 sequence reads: CASSPDRGRHLQTQYF. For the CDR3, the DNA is TGTGCCAGCAGCCCGGACAGGGGGCGACATTTGCAGACCCAGTACTTC.

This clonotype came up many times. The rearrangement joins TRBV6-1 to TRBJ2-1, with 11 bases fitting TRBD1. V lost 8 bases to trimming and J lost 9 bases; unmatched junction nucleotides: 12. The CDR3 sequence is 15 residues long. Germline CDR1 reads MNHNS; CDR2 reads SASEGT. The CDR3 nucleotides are TGTGCCAGCGGACAGCCGGGACAGGGGGTAATTGAGCAGTTCTTC. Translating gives CASGQPGQGVIEQFF.

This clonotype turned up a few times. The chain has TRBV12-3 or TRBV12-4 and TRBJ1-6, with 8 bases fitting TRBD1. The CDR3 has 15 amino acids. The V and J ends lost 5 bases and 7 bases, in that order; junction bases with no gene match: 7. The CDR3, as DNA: TGTGCCAGCAGTCTTACGGGACAGGCCAATTCACCCCTCCACTTT. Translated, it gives CASSLTGQANSPLHF.

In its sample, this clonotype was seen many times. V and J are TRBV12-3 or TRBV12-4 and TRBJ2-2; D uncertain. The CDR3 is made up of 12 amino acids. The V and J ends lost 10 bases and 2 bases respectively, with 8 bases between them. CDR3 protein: CAIGSNTGELFF. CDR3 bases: TGTGCCATCGGAAGTAACACCGGGGAGCTGTTTTTT.

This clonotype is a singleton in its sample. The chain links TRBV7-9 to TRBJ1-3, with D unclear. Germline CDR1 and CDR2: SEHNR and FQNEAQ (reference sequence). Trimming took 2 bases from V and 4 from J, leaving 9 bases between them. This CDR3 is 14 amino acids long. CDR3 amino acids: CASSLKEYGNTIYF. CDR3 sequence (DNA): TGTGCCAGCAGCTTAAAGGAGTACGGAAACACCATATATTTT.

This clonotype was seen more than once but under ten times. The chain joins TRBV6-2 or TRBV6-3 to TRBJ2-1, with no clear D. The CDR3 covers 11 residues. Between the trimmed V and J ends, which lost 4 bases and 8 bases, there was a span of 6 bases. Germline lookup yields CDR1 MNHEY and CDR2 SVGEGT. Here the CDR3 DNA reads TGTGCCAGCAGTTCACCCGATGAGCAGTTCTTC. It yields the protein CASSSPDEQFF.

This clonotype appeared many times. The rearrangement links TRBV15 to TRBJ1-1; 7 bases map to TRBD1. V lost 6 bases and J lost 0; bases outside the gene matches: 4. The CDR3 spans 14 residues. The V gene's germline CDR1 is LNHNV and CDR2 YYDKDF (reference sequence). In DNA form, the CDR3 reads TGTGCCACCAGAAACAGGGGACTGAACACTGAAGCTTTCTTT. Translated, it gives CATRNRGLNTEAFF.

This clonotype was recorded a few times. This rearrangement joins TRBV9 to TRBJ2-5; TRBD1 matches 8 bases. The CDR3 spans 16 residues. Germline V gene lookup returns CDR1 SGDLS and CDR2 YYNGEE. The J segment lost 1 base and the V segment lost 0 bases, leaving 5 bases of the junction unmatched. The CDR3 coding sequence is TGTGCCAGCAGCGTAGGTACAGGGGGGAGCCAAGAGACCCAGTACTTC. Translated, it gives CASSVGTGGSQETQYF.